The sample holds one count of the clone carrying this T cell receptor beta chain. Its antigen is still unknown. Naive-designated CD8 cells lacked CD45RO, were positively enriched for CCR7, and omitted terminally differentiated effector memory CD45RA+ cells. Deep-level running was used for the assay. Clones were read by immunoSEQ multiplex PCR, and TCRdb kept only the in-frame ones, dropping some. Seen here are some 630,000 clones, 96% observed once, and the top ten hold roughly 0.1%. The CDR3 covers 13 residues. CDR1 and CDR2 (germline): SEHNR, FQNEAQ (reference sequence). The record originates from a study of shared clonotypes between healthy human individuals. Study findings and constraints: Rarefaction curves obtained for sorted subsets showed sequencing incomplete despite large depth.

The clonotype comes from a woman between 25 and 40 years old in good health. Sample: naive CD8+ T cells sorted from blood. The chain links TRBV7-9 to TRBJ2-5, with D possibly matching TRBD2 (5 bases). TRBJ2-7 explains the end of the DNA better; the J call may be wrong. The CDR3 spells CASREAPSYEQYF. The CDR3, as DNA: TGTGCCAGCAGGGAGGCGCCCTCCTACGAGCAGTACTTC.